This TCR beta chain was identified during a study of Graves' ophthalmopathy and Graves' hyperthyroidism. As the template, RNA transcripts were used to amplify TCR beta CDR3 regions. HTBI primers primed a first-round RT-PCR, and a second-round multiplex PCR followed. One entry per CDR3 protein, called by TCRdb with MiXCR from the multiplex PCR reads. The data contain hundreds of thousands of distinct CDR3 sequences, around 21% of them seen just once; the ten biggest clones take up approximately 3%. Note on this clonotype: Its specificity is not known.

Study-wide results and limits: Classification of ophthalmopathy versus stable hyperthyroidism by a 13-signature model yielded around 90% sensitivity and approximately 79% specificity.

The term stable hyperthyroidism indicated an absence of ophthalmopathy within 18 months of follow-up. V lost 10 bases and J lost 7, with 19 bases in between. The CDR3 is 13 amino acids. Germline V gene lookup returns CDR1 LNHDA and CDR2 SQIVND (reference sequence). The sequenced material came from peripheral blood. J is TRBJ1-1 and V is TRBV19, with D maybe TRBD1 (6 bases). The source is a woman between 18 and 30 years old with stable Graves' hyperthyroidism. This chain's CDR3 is CATEVNRAGEAFF. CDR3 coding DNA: TGTGCCACTGAAGTTAACAGGGCTGGTGAAGCTTTCTTT.